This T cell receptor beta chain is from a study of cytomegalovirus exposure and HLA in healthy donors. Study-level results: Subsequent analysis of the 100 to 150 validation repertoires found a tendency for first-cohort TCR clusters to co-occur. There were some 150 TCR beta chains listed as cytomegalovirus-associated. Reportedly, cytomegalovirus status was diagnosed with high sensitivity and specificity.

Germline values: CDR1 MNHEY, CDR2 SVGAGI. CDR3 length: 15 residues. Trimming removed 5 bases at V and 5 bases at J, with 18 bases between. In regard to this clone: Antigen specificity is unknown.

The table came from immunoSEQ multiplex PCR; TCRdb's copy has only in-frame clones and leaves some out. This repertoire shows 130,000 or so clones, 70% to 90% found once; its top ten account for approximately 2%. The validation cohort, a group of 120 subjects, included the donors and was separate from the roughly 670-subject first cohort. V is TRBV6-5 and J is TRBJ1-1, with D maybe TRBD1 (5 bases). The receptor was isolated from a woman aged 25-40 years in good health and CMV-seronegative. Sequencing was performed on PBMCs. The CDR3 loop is CASSTGRRAGTEAFF. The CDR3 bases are TGTGCCAGCAGTACCGGCCGACGGGCAGGGACTGAAGCTTTCTTT.